A selection of T cell receptor beta chains follows, all from one sample in a study of blood T cells in healthy people across ages. From the 5' RACE reads, TCRdb called clonotypes with MiXCR, one entry per CDR3 protein. This table holds approximately 800,000 distinct CDR3 sequences, roughly 50% found once. Sequenced sample: blood. These TCRs come from a man aged 25-40 years in good health. CDR3s include the opening cysteine and the closing phenylalanine or tryptophan. Fields, in order: CDR3 protein, V gene, clone size. For some rows the clone size is stated as once, few or many, or as a class when expanded; others skip it.

CDR3aa: CASSPGTGSEAFF; v_gene: TRBV12-3/TRBV12-4; abundance: .
CDR3aa: CASRTGAGYTF; v_gene: TRBV9; abundance: few
CDR3aa: CASMSRGGTDTQYF; v_gene: TRBV25-1; abundance: .
CDR3aa: CSASGSGALWNEQFF; v_gene: TRBV20-1; abundance: few
CDR3aa: CSVGSYRGGREQFF; v_gene: TRBV20-1; abundance: .
CDR3aa: CASSIQGFETDTQYF; v_gene: TRBV5-1; abundance: many
CDR3aa: CASTERGGPRNEQFF; v_gene: TRBV13; abundance: once
CDR3aa: CASSFLGITYEQYF; v_gene: TRBV5-1; abundance: .
CDR3aa: CASSSPGRTNEQFF; v_gene: TRBV7-9; abundance: .
CDR3aa: CASSQLSRAIPDTQYF; v_gene: TRBV4-2; abundance: .
CDR3aa: CSANSGRTQETQYF; v_gene: TRBV20-1; abundance: few
CDR3aa: CSAPRGHGYNEQFF; v_gene: TRBV20-1; abundance: .
CDR3aa: CSTEPGTGARDTQYF; v_gene: TRBV20-1; abundance: .
CDR3aa: CSARDPSGGRPETQYF; v_gene: TRBV20-1; abundance: .
CDR3aa: CASSPLGHTEAFF; v_gene: TRBV7-9; abundance: few
CDR3aa: CSVQDSSYEQYF; v_gene: TRBV29-1; abundance: .
CDR3aa: CSARAPGVETQYF; v_gene: TRBV20-1; abundance: .
CDR3aa: CASSVTSGGRSEQYF; v_gene: TRBV7-2; abundance: few
CDR3aa: CASGHPDTQYF; v_gene: TRBV6-1; abundance: .
CDR3aa: CSVREQGDGYTF; v_gene: TRBV29-1; abundance: .
CDR3aa: CASRARRMGDTQYF; v_gene: TRBV5-8; abundance: .
CDR3aa: CSARNPYSGANVLTF; v_gene: TRBV20-1; abundance: .
CDR3aa: CSVYRFRGAGGPVNTDTQYF; v_gene: TRBV29-1; abundance: .
CDR3aa: CASSPGSPTRQYF; v_gene: TRBV11-2; abundance: .
CDR3aa: CASTRPLIYGYTF; v_gene: TRBV7-9; abundance: .
CDR3aa: CAWRASGTSYEQYF; v_gene: TRBV30; abundance: .
CDR3aa: CSAFLAGGEEQYF; v_gene: TRBV29-1; abundance: few
CDR3aa: CSVGGGGSSIGTNEQYF; v_gene: TRBV29-1; abundance: .
CDR3aa: CASSATNSPLHF; v_gene: TRBV7-2; abundance: few